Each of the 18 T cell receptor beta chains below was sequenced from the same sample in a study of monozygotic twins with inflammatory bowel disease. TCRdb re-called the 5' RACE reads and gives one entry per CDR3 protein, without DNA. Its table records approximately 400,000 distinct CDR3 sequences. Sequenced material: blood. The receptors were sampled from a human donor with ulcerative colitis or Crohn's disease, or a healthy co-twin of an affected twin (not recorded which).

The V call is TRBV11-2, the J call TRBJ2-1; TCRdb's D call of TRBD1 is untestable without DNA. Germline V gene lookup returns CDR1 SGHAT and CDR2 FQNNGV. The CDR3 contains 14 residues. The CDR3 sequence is CASTPGGGWNEQFF.

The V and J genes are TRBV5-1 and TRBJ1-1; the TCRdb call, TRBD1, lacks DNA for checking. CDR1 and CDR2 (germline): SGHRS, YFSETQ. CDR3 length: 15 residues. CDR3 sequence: CASSLDPQANTEAFF.

CDR3 residues: CASSGGIAGAVAKNIQYF. This sequence joins TRBV19 and TRBJ2-4; no DNA is available, so the TRBD2 call from TCRdb remains unchecked. The CDR3 loop spans 18 amino acids. Germline lookup yields CDR1 LNHDA and CDR2 SQIVND (reference sequence). The variable domain in full, completed from reference TRBV19 and TRBJ2-4, reads DGGITQSPKYLFRKEGQNVTLSCEQNLNHDAMYWYRQDPGQGLRLIYYSQIVNDFQKGDIAEGYSVSREKKESFPLTVTSAQKNPTAFYLCASSGGIAGAVAKNIQYFGAGTRLSVL.

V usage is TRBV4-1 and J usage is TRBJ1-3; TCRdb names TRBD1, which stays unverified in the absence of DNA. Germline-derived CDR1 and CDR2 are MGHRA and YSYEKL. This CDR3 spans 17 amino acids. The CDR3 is CASSQDLPQGVSNTIYF.

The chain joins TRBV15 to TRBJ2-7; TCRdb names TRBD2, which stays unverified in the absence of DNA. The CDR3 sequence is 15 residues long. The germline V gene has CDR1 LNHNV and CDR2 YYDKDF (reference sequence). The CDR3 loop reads CATSRGTRPGYEQYF.

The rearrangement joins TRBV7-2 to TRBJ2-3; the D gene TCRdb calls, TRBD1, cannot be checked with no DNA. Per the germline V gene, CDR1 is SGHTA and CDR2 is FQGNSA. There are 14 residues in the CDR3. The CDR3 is CASSLASWGDTQYF.

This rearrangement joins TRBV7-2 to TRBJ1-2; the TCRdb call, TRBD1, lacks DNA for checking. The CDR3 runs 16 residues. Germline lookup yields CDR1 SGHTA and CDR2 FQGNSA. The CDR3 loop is CASSPQQTGGGYGYTF.

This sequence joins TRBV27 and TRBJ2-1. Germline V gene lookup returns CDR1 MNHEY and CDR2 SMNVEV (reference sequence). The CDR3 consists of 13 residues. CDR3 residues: CASSFALSGEQFF.

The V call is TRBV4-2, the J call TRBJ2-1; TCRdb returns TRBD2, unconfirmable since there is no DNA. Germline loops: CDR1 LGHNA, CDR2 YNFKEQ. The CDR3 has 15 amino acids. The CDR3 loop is CASSPLAGGNNEQFF.

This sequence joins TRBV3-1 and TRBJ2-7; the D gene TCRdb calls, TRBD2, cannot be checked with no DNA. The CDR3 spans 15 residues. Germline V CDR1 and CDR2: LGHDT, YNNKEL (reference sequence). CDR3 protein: CASSQGLADTYEQYF.

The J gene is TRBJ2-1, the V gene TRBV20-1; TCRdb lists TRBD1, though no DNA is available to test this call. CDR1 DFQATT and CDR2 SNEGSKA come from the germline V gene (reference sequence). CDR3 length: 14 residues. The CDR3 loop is CSARGPGGYNEQFF.

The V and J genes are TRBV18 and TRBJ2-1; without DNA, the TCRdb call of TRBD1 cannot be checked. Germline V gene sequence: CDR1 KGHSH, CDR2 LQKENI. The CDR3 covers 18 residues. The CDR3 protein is CASSLWSPGTWEHNEQFF. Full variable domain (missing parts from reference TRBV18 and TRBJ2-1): NAGVMQNPRHLVRRRGQEARLRCSPMKGHSHVYWYRQLPEEGLKFMVYLQKENIIDESGMPKERFSAEFPKEGPSILRIQQVVRGDSAAYFCASSLWSPGTWEHNEQFFGPGTRLTVL.

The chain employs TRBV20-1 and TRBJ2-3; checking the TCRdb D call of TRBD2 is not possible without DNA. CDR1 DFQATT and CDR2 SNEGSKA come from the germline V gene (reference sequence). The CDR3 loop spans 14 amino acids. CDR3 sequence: CSARAGEGTDTQYF.

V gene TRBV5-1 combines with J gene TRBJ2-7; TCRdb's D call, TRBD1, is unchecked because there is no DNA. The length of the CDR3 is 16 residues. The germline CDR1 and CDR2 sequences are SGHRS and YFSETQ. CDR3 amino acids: CASSIDPGTATYEQYF.

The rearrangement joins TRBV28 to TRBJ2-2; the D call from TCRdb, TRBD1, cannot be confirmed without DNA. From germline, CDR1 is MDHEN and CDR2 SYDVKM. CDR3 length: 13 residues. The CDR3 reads CASLRPGTGELFF.

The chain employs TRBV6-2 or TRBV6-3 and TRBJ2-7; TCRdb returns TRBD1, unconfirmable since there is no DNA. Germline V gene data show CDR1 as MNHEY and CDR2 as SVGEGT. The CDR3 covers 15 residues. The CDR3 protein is CASSLGQGRAYEQYF.

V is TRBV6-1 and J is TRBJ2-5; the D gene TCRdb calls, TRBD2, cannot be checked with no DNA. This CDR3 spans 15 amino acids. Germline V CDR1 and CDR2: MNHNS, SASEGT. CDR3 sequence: CASSRGLAGSETQYF.

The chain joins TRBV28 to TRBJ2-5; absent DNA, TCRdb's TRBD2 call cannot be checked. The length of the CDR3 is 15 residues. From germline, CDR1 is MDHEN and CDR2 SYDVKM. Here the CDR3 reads CASIPSGQVQGAQYF.